This T cell receptor beta chain is drawn from a study of shared T cell receptors in the human thymus. The protocol was immunoSEQ multiplex PCR, while the TCRdb copy is restricted to in-frame clones and leaves out a portion. The sample lists some 400,000 clones, more than 85% occurring once. The germline V and J ends were trimmed by 7 bases and 7 bases, with 14 bases remaining between them. The CDR3 covers 13 residues. Germline CDR1 is LGHNT and CDR2 is FRNRAP. This receptor was obtained from a human donor. The sample taken for sequencing was thymocytes. The chain employs TRBV12-5 and TRBJ2-1; perhaps TRBD2 as D (6 bases). The DNA for the CDR3 is TGTGCTAGTGCCCCCTTAGGGAGGAATGAGCAGTTCTTC. Translation gives CASAPLGRNEQFF. Full variable domain (outside the CDR3, taken from reference TRBV12-5 and TRBJ2-1): DARVTQTPRHKVTEMGQEVTMRCQPILGHNTVFWYRQTMMQGLELLAYFRNRAPLDDSGMPKDRFSAEMPDATLATLKIQPSEPRDSAVYFCASAPLGRNEQFFGPGTRLTVL.